Shown below are 20 T cell receptor beta chains from a single sample sequenced in a study of PD-1 blockade in classical Hodgkin lymphoma. The protocol was immunoSEQ multiplex PCR, while the TCRdb copy is restricted to in-frame clones and leaves out a portion. The table lists under 7,500 clones, roughly 86% of them singletons, with approximately 47% in the top ten. All patients experienced relapse after autologous stem cell transplantation, and brentuximab vedotin exposure was variable. The source material was peripheral blood mononuclear cells (PBMCs), sampled before the second cycle of nivolumab. The receptor set was obtained from a human donor with classical Hodgkin lymphoma.

The chain employs TRBV6-5 and TRBJ1-2, with 7 bases fitting TRBD1. The CDR3 loop spans 13 amino acids. Germline trimming cut 5 bases from V and 4 bases from J; bases unmatched to any gene: 4. Germline assignment: CDR1 MNHEY and CDR2 SVGAGI. CDR3 sequence (DNA): TGTGCCAGCAGTACCAGGGGGTCCTATGGCTACACCTTC. Translating it yields CASSTRGSYGYTF.

The chain uses TRBV18 and TRBJ1-5; 10 bases align to TRBD1. The CDR3 loop spans 16 amino acids. Trimming removed 3 bases from V and 5 bases from J; junction bases left unmatched: 7. Germline V gene data show CDR1 as KGHSH and CDR2 as LQKENI. The CDR3 DNA is TGTGCCAGCTCACCCGAGACAGGGGGCCGGGATCAGCCCCAGCATTTT. Its translation: CASSPETGGRDQPQHF.

This clone was seen only once. V gene TRBV5-5 combines with J gene TRBJ2-3; 10 bases fit TRBD2. The germline V gene encodes CDR1 SGHKS and CDR2 YYEKEE (reference sequence). The CDR3 loop spans 20 amino acids. J gave up 2 bases and V 0 bases, and 15 bases lay outside the gene matches. CDR3 nucleotides: TGTGCCAGCAGCTTGGTGGGTCTAGCGGGGGCCCCCATCGTCACAGATACGCAGTATTTT. Its translation is CASSLVGLAGAPIVTDTQYF.

The chain is built from TRBV23-1 and TRBJ2-7; D unclear. TRBV23-1 qualifies as an ORF whose function is uncertain. CDR3 size: 14 residues. V lost 4 bases and J 0 bases, leaving 10 bases between the germline ends. CDR3 sequence reads: CASSPEDGSYEQYV. CDR3 nucleotide sequence: TGCGCCAGCAGTCCCGAGGACGGCTCCTACGAGCAGTACGTC.

This chain links TRBV27 with TRBJ2-7; 11 bases align to TRBD2. CDR3 length equals 17 residues. V lost 6 bases and J lost 1; bases outside the gene matches: 11. Germline assignment: CDR1 MNHEY and CDR2 SMNVEV (reference sequence). The CDR3 is CASSLKAGTSGSYEQYV. The CDR3 nucleotides are TGTGCCAGCAGCCTGAAGGCCGGGACTAGCGGTTCCTACGAGCAGTACGTC.

In this sample, this clone turned up a few times. The chain has TRBV11-2 and TRBJ2-5; a weak D match, TRBD1 (6 bases). The V gene's germline CDR1 is SGHAT and CDR2 FQNNGV. V lost 5 bases and J lost 0, with 16 bases in between. The CDR3 is made up of 16 amino acids. The DNA of the CDR3 is TGTGCCAGCAGCCTTAGACCCGACAGGAACCAAGAGACCCAGTACTTC. This sequence encodes CASSLRPDRNQETQYF.

This clone has only one observation. J is TRBJ1-1 and V is TRBV18; 8 nucleotides match TRBD1. CDR3 length equals 15 residues. Germline CDR1 reads KGHSH; CDR2 reads LQKENI. The J segment lost 4 bases and the V segment lost 2 bases, leaving 6 bases of the junction unmatched. CDR3 DNA sequence: TGTGCCAGCTCACCAGCTCCAGGGGGCGGCACTGAAGCTTTCTTT. This encodes CASSPAPGGGTEAFF.

This clone has only a few counts. The chain has TRBV29-1 and TRBJ2-1, with D tentatively TRBD1 or TRBD2 (6 bases each). The CDR3 length is 17 residues. Trimming took off 5 bases at V and 2 bases at J, with 22 bases between the two ends. The germline V gene encodes CDR1 SQVTM and CDR2 ANQGSEA. The CDR3 protein is CSVSGQGITNPYNEQFF. CDR3 coding DNA: TGCAGCGTTAGCGGGCAGGGGATTACCAACCCCTACAATGAGCAGTTCTTC.

In DNA, the CDR3 is TGTGCCATCAGTGAGCGCCAGGACCAAGAGACCCAGTACTTC. Translated: CAISERQDQETQYF. The chain has TRBV10-3 and TRBJ2-5; D gene uncertain. The V end was cut by 2 bases, the J end by 0 bases, with 7 bases between. The CDR3 loop spans 14 amino acids. Looked up from germline, CDR1 is ENHRY and CDR2 is SYGVKD.

This rearrangement joins TRBV11-2 to TRBJ1-5; D uncertain. Trimming removed 5 bases at V and 4 bases at J, with 9 bases between. The CDR3 covers 13 residues. Germline V CDR1 and CDR2: SGHAT, FQNNGV. CDR3 in amino acids: CASSPDWNQPQHF. The CDR3 DNA sequence: TGTGCCAGCAGCCCTGACTGGAATCAGCCCCAGCATTTT.

V usage is TRBV4-1 and J usage is TRBJ1-2; D is undetermined. The length of the CDR3 is 14 residues. The V and J ends lost 1 base and 4 bases respectively, with 10 bases between them. Germline lookup yields CDR1 MGHRA and CDR2 YSYEKL. The CDR3 reads CASSQAPGAYGYTF. CDR3 bases: TGCGCCAGCAGCCAAGCCCCCGGCGCCTATGGCTACACCTTC.

V and J are TRBV18 and TRBJ1-5; D gene unclear. The germline V gene has CDR1 KGHSH and CDR2 LQKENI. CDR3 size: 13 residues. V was clipped by 5 bases and J by 5 bases, with 10 bases between them. The CDR3 sequence is CASSWRRDQPQHF. CDR3 nucleotide sequence: TGTGCCAGCTCATGGAGGAGAGATCAGCCCCAGCATTTT.

The CDR3 protein is CASRRIAGQAPNEQFF. CDR3 sequence (DNA): TGTGCCAGCAGGCGTATTGCGGGACAAGCCCCGAATGAGCAGTTCTTC. This chain uses TRBV7-8 with TRBJ2-1; D assignment may be TRBD1 or TRBD2 (6 bases each). The CDR3 has 16 residues. Trimming took off 6 bases at V and 7 bases at J, with 22 bases between the two ends. Germline CDR1 reads SGHVS; CDR2 reads FQNEAQ. The full variable domain, rest sourced from reference TRBV7-8 and TRBJ2-1, is GAGVSQSPRYKVAKRGQDVALRCDPISGHVSLFWYQQALGQGPEFLTYFQNEAQLDKSGLPSDRFFAERPEGSVSTLKIQRTQQEDSAVYLCASRRIAGQAPNEQFFGPGTRLTVL.

V gene TRBV10-2 combines with J gene TRBJ2-5; D is perhaps TRBD2 (5 bases). Germline CDR1 WSHSY, CDR2 SAAADI. With 4 bases removed from V and 5 bases from J, the gap between germline ends came to 11 bases. The CDR3 length is 13 residues. The CDR3 sequence is CASSGGGEETQYF. The DNA for the CDR3 is TGCGCCAGCAGTGGAGGAGGCGAGGAGACCCAGTACTTC.

The chain is built from TRBV5-4 and TRBJ2-3; D is perhaps TRBD1 (6 bases). CDR3 size: 15 residues. The V end was cut by 4 bases, the J end by 3 bases, with 15 bases between. Germline V gene sequence: CDR1 SGHNT, CDR2 YYREEE (reference sequence). DNA of the CDR3: TGTGCCAGCAGCCTGGATTCAGGGGCTACAGATACGCAGTATTTT. This translates into CASSLDSGATDTQYF.

The J gene is TRBJ2-2, the V gene TRBV7-6; D possibly corresponds to TRBD1 (6 bases). The germline V gene encodes CDR1 SGHVS and CDR2 FNYEAQ. The CDR3 covers 15 residues. V gave up 6 bases and J gave up 1 base, with 12 bases separating them. DNA for the CDR3: TGTGCCAGCAGGTCAGGGGCCAGGAACACCGGGGAGCTGTTTTTT. Amino acid sequence: CASRSGARNTGELFF.

This rearrangement joins TRBV2 to TRBJ1-2, with 7 bases lining up with TRBD1. CDR3 length: 15 residues. V shed 5 bases and J 1 base; nucleotides not matched to a gene: 7. Germline lookup yields CDR1 SNHLY and CDR2 FYNNEI. The CDR3 loop reads CASSMDRRFNYGYTF. In DNA form, the CDR3 reads TGTGCCAGCAGTATGGACAGGCGATTTAACTATGGCTACACCTTC.

This sequence joins TRBV11-2 and TRBJ2-1; 7 bases agree with TRBD1. The V and J ends lost 5 bases and 10 bases, in that order; junction bases with no gene match: 5. CDR1 and CDR2 from the germline V gene are SGHAT and FQNNGV. The CDR3 runs to 12 residues. CDR3 coding DNA: TGTGCCAGCAGCCGCCAGGACAGGGAGCAGTTCTTC. Amino acids: CASSRQDREQFF.

This chain uses TRBV7-9 with TRBJ1-2; D unclear. There are 13 residues in the CDR3. Germline CDR1 SEHNR, CDR2 FQNEAQ (reference sequence). V was pared by 2 bases and J by 5 bases, with 9 bases between. The CDR3 DNA sequence: TGTGCCAGCAGCTTAAACACAGTTTATGGCTACACCTTC. Its protein product is CASSLNTVYGYTF.

V usage is TRBV6-6 and J usage is TRBJ2-7, with D perhaps being TRBD1 or TRBD2 (5 bases each). V lost 6 bases and J 1 base, leaving 10 bases between the germline ends. The CDR3 contains 13 residues. The germline CDR1 and CDR2 sequences are MNHNY and SVGAGI (reference sequence). The CDR3 DNA is TGTGCCAGCAGGAGGGGCTCTTCCTACGAGCAGTACGTC. This translates into CASRRGSSYEQYV.